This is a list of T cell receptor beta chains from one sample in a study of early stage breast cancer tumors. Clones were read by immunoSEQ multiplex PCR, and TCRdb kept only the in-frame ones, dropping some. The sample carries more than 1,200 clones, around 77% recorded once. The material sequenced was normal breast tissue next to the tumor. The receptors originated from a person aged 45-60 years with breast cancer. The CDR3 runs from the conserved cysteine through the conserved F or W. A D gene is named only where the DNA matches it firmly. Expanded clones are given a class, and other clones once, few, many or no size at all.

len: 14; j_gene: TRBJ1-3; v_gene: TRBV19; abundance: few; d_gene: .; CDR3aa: CASSIGSSGNTIYF; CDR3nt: TGTGCCAGTAGTATCGGGAGCTCTGGAAACACCATATATTTT
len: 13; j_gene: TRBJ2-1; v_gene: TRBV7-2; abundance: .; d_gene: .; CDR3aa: CASSTTRANEQFF; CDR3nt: TGTGCCAGCAGCACGACTAGAGCCAATGAGCAGTTCTTC
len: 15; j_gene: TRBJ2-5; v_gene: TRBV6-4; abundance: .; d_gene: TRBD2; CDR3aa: CASSPESGGQETQYF; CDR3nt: TGTGCCAGCAGTCCTGAAAGCGGGGGACAAGAGACCCAGTACTTC
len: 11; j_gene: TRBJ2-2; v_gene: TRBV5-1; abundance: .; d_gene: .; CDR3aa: CASSGAGELFF; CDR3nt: TGCGCCAGCAGCGGGGCCGGGGAGCTGTTTTTT
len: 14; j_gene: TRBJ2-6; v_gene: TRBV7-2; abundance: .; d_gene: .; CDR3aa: CASSFPVQANVLTF; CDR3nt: TGTGCCAGCAGCTTCCCAGTACAGGCCAACGTCCTGACTTTC
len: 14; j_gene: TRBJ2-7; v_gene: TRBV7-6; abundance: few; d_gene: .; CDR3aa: CASSLTPGAYEQYF; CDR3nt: TGTGCCAGCAGCTTAACCCCAGGGGCCTACGAGCAGTACTTC
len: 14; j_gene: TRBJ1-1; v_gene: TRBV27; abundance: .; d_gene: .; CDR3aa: CASSLSSGPTEAFF; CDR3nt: TGTGCCAGCAGTTTATCGTCCGGGCCAACTGAAGCTTTCTTT
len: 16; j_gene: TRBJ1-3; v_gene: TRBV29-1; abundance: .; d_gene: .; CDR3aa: CSVDLGGRDSGNTIYF; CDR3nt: TGCAGCGTTGACTTAGGCGGCAGGGACTCTGGAAACACCATATATTTT
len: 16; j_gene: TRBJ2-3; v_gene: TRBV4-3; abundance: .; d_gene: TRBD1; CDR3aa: CASSQGGQGFSDTQYF; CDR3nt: TGCGCCAGCAGCCAAGGGGGACAGGGTTTCTCAGATACGCAGTATTTT
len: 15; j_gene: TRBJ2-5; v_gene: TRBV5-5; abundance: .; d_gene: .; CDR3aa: CASSLTFSAQETQYF; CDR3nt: TGTGCCAGCAGCCTGACTTTCAGCGCCCAAGAGACCCAGTACTTC
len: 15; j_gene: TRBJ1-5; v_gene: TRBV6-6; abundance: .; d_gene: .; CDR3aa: CASSYEAPSNQPQHF; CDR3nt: TGTGCCAGCAGTTACGAGGCTCCTTCCAATCAGCCCCAGCATTTT
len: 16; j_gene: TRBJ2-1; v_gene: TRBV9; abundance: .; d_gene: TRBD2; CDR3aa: CASSAASGRAVREQFF; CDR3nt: TGTGCCAGCAGCGCCGCGAGCGGGAGGGCCGTTAGGGAGCAGTTCTTC
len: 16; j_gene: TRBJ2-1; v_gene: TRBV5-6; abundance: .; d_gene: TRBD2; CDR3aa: CASSSLAGGAYNEQFF; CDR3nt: TGTGCCAGCAGCTCCCTAGCGGGGGGGGCTTACAATGAGCAGTTCTTC
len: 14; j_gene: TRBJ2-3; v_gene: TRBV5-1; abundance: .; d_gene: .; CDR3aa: CASGQGLGTDTQYF; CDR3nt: TGCGCCAGCGGGCAGGGGCTAGGCACAGATACGCAGTATTTT
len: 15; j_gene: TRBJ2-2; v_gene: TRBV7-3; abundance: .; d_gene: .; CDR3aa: CASLIYLRDTGELFF; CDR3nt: TGTGCCAGCCTGATCTACCTCCGCGACACCGGGGAGCTGTTTTTT
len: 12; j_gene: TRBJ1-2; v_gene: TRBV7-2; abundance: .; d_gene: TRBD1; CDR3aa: CASRPTGGGYTF; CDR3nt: TGTGCCAGCAGGCCGACAGGGGGCGGCTACACCTTC
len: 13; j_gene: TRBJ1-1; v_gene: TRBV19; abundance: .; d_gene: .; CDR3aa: CASSLNRNTEAFF; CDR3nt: TGTGCCAGTAGCCTAAACAGGAACACTGAAGCTTTCTTT
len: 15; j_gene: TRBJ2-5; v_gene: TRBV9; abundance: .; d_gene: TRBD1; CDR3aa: CASSVGTGGQETQYF; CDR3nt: TGTGCCAGCAGCGTAGGAACAGGGGGCCAGGAGACCCAGTACTTC
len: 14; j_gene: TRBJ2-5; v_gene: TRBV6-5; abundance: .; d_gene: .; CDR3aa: CASRPGTSQETQYF; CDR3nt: TGTGCCAGCAGACCCGGGACAAGTCAAGAGACCCAGTACTTC
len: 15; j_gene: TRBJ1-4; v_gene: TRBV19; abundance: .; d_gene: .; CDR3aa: CASSPRGQGREKLFF; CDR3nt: TGTGCCAGTAGTCCTCGGGGGCAGGGGAGGGAAAAACTGTTTTTT
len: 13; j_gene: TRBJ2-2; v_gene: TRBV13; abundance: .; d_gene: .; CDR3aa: CASSFSGTGELFF; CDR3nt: TGTGCCAGCAGCTTTTCCGGGACCGGGGAGCTGTTTTTT
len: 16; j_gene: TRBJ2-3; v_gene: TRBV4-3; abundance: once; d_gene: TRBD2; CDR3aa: CASSPRGLDIPDTQYF; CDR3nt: TGCGCCAGCAGCCCTCGGGGACTAGACATCCCAGATACGCAGTATTTT